This record covers a single T cell receptor beta chain. It has no known antigen specificity. No much larger clone is present one base from it, and per-base qualities are unavailable. Sequencing was carried out with an Illumina HiSeq 1500. TCRdb reanalyzed the raw reads on its own, using fastp at Q25 for trimming and MiXCR for clone calling, and kept in-frame beta chains. Identical CDR3 proteins give one entry, which carries the most common genes and DNA. This sample is represented by roughly 640,000 distinct CDR3 sequences; less than 25% of them were singletons. Of the sample, approximately 8% is held by the ten largest clones. The trim is 6 bases for V and 7 bases for J, with a gap of 22 bases between the germline ends. From the germline V gene, CDR1 is SQVTM and CDR2 is ANQGSEA. The CDR3, from cysteine to phenylalanine, totals 14 residues. Only the CDR3 region is kept as DNA, spanning 42 bases read in frame from base 1.

This specimen belongs to a study of T cell repertoires in cytomegalovirus infection (dated 2019 in TCRdb). Background for the entire study: Because public TCR beta signatures pointed to carriage of CMV infection together with the matching HLA type, the HLA type of each donor mattered for the analysis. On the study overall, not on this receptor specifically: In the ex vivo response, HLA-C-restricted CMV-specific TCR beta clonotypes were dominant, and in two of eight donors the single most frequent clonotype came from this HLA-C-restricted group. Cumulative frequency of public TCR beta family members discriminated carriers of CMV infection plus the relevant HLA type in this cohort and an independent roughly 330-donor cohort.

The rearrangement joined TRBV29-1 to TRBJ2-7; TRBD1 could be the D gene, as 5 bases match. The sample was CD8+ T cells from PBMCs. This clonotype was sampled from a human donor in good health (CMV status not recorded). Some clones in this sample may be carry-over from other donors' samples. CDR3 region: CSVPSTGFPAEQYF. The bases read TGCAGCGTCCCTTCTACAGGATTCCCAGCAGAGCAGTACTTC.